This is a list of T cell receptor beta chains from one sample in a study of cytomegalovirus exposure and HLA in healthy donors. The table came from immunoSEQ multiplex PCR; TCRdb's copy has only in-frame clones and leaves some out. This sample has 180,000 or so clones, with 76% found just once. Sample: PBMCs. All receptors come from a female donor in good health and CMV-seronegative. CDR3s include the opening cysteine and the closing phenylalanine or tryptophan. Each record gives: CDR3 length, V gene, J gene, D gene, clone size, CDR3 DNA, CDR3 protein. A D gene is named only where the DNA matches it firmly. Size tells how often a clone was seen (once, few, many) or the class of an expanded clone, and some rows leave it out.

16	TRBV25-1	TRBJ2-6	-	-	TGTGCCAGCAGTGAATTCGGCCGGTCTGGGGCCAACGGCCTGACTTTC	CASSEFGRSGANGLTF
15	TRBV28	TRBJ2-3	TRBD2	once	TGTGCCAGCAGTCGGACTAGCGGGAGTTCAGATACGCAGTATTTT	CASSRTSGSSDTQYF
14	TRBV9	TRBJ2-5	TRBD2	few	TGTGCCAGCAGCTCATCGGGGGGGCCGGAGACCCAGTACTTC	CASSSSGGPETQYF
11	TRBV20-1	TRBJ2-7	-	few	TGCAGTGCTAGATACCGGGACACGTTGTACTTC	CSARYRDTLYF
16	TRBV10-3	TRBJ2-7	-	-	TGTGCCATCAGTGAGTCCCGGAGGGATCGCTCCTACGAGCAGTACTTC	CAISESRRDRSYEQYF
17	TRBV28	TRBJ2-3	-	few	TGTGCCAGCAGTTTTGTAGGGACACTAGGCCGACCAGATACGCAGTATTTT	CASSFVGTLGRPDTQYF
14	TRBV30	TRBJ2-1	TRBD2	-	TGTGCCTGGGAGACTAGCGGGAGTGCAAATGAGCAGTTCTTC	CAWETSGSANEQFF
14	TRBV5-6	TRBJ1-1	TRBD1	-	TGTGCCAGCGTTCAGGGGGCGCTGGACACTGAAGCTTTCTTT	CASVQGALDTEAFF
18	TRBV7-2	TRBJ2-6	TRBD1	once	TGTGCCAGCACCCTGTTGACAGGGGCCCACTCTGGGGCCAACGTCCTGACTTTC	CASTLLTGAHSGANVLTF
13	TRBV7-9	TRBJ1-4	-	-	TGTGCCAGCAGACTGGTTGCTAATGAAAAACTGTTTTTT	CASRLVANEKLFF
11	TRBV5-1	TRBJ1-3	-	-	TGCGCCAGCAGCTCGGGAAACACCATATATTTT	CASSSGNTIYF
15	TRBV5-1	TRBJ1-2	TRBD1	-	TGCGCCAGCAGCTTGGCCTTGGGGACAGGGGGCGGCTACACCTTC	CASSLALGTGGGYTF
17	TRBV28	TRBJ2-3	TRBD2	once	TGTGCCACTATTTCCGCGGCGGGAGGGGGGGACACAGATACGCAGTATTTT	CATISAAGGGDTDTQYF
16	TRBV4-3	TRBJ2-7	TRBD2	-	TGCGCCAGCAGCCAAGATTCTCGCGGGAGCTCCTACGAGCAGTACTTC	CASSQDSRGSSYEQYF
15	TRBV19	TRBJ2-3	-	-	TGTGCCACTCGAGCCTTAGCGGAGCGCACAGATACGCAGTATTTT	CATRALAERTDTQYF
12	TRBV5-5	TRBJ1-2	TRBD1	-	TGTGCCAGCAGCCCGACAGGGAAGGGCTACACCTTC	CASSPTGKGYTF
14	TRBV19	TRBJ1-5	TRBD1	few	TGTGCCACCATGGACAGGGCTGGCAATCAGCCCCAGCATTTT	CATMDRAGNQPQHF
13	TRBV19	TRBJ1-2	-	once	TGTGCCAGTAGTAAACACATGAACTATGGCTACACCTTC	CASSKHMNYGYTF
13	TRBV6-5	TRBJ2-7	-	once	TGTGCCAGCAGTTACTCGTCTTCTGCGGAGCAGTACTTC	CASSYSSSAEQYF
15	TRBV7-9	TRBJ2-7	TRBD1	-	TGTGCCAGCAGCTTGGGACAGGGTCCCTCCTACGAGCAGTACTTC	CASSLGQGPSYEQYF
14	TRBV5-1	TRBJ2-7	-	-	TGCGCCAGCAGCTTGAGGGGCAGGGCCTACGAGCAGTACTTC	CASSLRGRAYEQYF
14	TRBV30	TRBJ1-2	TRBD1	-	TGTGCCTGGAGTCCCCGACAGGGGAACTATGGCTACACCTTC	CAWSPRQGNYGYTF
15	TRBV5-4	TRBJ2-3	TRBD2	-	TGTGCCAGCAGCTTGGGGACTAGCAAGGCGGATACGCAGTATTTT	CASSLGTSKADTQYF